The 31 T cell receptor beta chains given below trace back to one sample, sequenced in a study of T cells in lung cancer brain metastases (dated by TCRdb to 2016 to 2019). The library was prepared using the immunoSEQ multiplex PCR assay. In TCRdb, the immuneACCESS table is reduced to in-frame sequences with V and J assigned. These tables do not hold every clone; where another copy was compared, an unresolved V gene accounts for under half, and the others remain unexplained. Present in this sample are roughly 2,300 clones, under 95% of which were seen just once. Of the sample, over 3% falls within the top ten clones. Sequencing was carried out using tumor tissue from a brain metastasis. What this sample's cell subset or site label stands for: paired resected brain metastasis. The receptors stem from a man between 65 and 85 years old with non-small cell lung cancer that had spread to the brain.

Details on this clone: Other DNA sequences in the sample encode the same CDR3. The V gene is TRBV5-1, the J gene TRBJ2-7; 9 bases map to TRBD1. Germline V gives CDR1 SGHRS, CDR2 YFSETQ. The CDR3 sequence is 16 residues long. After removal of 1 base from V and 0 bases from J, the junction contained 5 bases not matched to a gene. In DNA, the CDR3 is TGCGCCAGCAGCTTGCTGGGACAGGGAGCCTCCTACGAGCAGTACTTC. Translation: CASSLLGQGASYEQYF.

This clone has just a few counts. This chain uses TRBV2 with TRBJ2-3; D is undetermined. Germline V gives CDR1 SNHLY, CDR2 FYNNEI. V was clipped by 5 bases and J by 1 base, with 4 bases between them. There are 12 residues in the CDR3. The CDR3 coding sequence is TGTGCCAGCAGTAGCGGCACAGATACGCAGTATTTT. It yields the protein CASSSGTDTQYF.

The chain links TRBV5-1 to TRBJ1-4; D remains ambiguous. In germline, CDR1 is SGHRS, CDR2 YFSETQ. V shed 0 bases and J shed 2 bases, with 8 bases lying between them. This CDR3 has 15 amino acids. CDR3 coding DNA: TGCGCCAGCAGCTTGGTGGGCCAGACTAATGAAAAACTGTTTTTT. Residues: CASSLVGQTNEKLFF.

This chain uses TRBV28 with TRBJ1-2; tentative D call: TRBD1 (5 bases). The CDR3 contains 11 residues. CDR1 is MDHEN and CDR2 is SYDVKM in the germline V gene. Trimming took off 3 bases at V and 7 bases at J, with 6 bases between the two ends. The DNA for the CDR3 is TGTGCCAGCAGTTTCGGGGGTGGCTACACCTTC. Translated, it gives CASSFGGGYTF.

The V gene is TRBV7-8, the J gene TRBJ1-3, with no clear D. Germline V gene data show CDR1 as SGHVS and CDR2 as FQNEAQ. The CDR3 loop spans 14 amino acids. Between the trimmed V and J ends, which lost 5 bases and 3 bases, there was a span of 11 bases. In nucleotides, the CDR3 is TGTGCCAGCAGCATGCGGAAAGGTGGAAACACCATATATTTT. Protein: CASSMRKGGNTIYF.

The sample holds a few counts of this clone. The chain combines TRBV27 with TRBJ2-7, with D perhaps matching TRBD2 (7 bases). CDR3 length: 15 residues. Germline V gene sequence: CDR1 MNHEY, CDR2 SMNVEV (reference sequence). The V and J ends lost 0 bases and 5 bases respectively, with 14 bases between them. The CDR3 DNA reads as TGTGCCAGCAGTTTATCCCGCGGGGGCCTGAACGAGCAGTACTTC. Translation gives CASSLSRGGLNEQYF.

This chain links TRBV18 with TRBJ1-1, with 9 bases that match TRBD1. The V segment lost 3 bases and the J segment 1 base; nucleotides outside the gene matches: 15. This CDR3 contains 19 residues. Germline CDR1 is KGHSH and CDR2 is LQKENI. The CDR3 sequence is CASSPLGPGQGSANTEAFF. The CDR3 nucleotides read TGTGCCAGCTCACCCCTTGGCCCGGGACAGGGAAGTGCGAACACTGAAGCTTTCTTT. The complete variable domain, with remaining parts taken from reference TRBV18 and TRBJ1-1, reads NAGVMQNPRHLVRRRGQEARLRCSPMKGHSHVYWYRQLPEEGLKFMVYLQKENIIDESGMPKERFSAEFPKEGPSILRIQQVVRGDSAAYFCASSPLGPGQGSANTEAFFGQGTRLTVV.

The chain is built from TRBV5-4 and TRBJ2-5, with D unresolved. The CDR3 extends over 15 amino acids. Germline-derived CDR1 and CDR2 are SGHNT and YYREEE (reference sequence). V lost 0 bases and J 5 bases, leaving 14 bases between the germline ends. Written as DNA, the CDR3 is TGTGCCAGCAGCTTGGTGGGCGGAAATAGGGAGACCCAGTACTTC. This sequence encodes CASSLVGGNRETQYF.

The rearrangement joins TRBV7-3 to TRBJ2-5; D remains unclear. V dropped 1 base and J dropped 5 bases, with 8 bases sitting between them. CDR3 size: 13 residues. CDR1 and CDR2 (germline): SGHTA, FQGTGA. This CDR3 reads CASSLNIGETQYF. CDR3 DNA: TGTGCCAGCAGCTTAAATATTGGGGAGACCCAGTACTTC. Using reference TRBV7-3 and TRBJ2-5 for the parts outside the CDR3, the full variable domain is GAGVSQTPSNKVTEKGKYVELRCDPISGHTALYWYRQSLGQGPEFLIYFQGTGAADDSGLPNDRFFAVRPEGSVSTLKIQRTERGDSAVYLCASSLNIGETQYFGPGTRLLVL.

This clone was seen only once. V is TRBV7-9 and J is TRBJ1-2, with D unresolved. Germline CDR1 is SEHNR and CDR2 is FQNEAQ (reference sequence). The V and J ends lost 5 bases and 9 bases respectively, with 13 bases between them. CDR3 length: 12 residues. In DNA form, the CDR3 reads TGTGCCAGCAGCCCCAAGGGATTCAGCTACACCTTC. Its protein product is CASSPKGFSYTF.

The chain uses TRBV6-5 and TRBJ1-4; 7 positions agree with TRBD1. The CDR3 runs 15 residues. Per germline, CDR1 MNHEY and CDR2 SVGAGI. CDR3 region: CAPGTASATNEKLFF. DNA of the CDR3: TGTGCTCCCGGGACAGCCTCTGCAACTAATGAAAAACTGTTTTTT.

The chain carries TRBV7-2 and TRBJ2-7; 8 nucleotides align to TRBD1. Looked up from germline, CDR1 is SGHTA and CDR2 is FQGNSA. The CDR3 sequence is 16 residues long. With 4 bases clipped from V and 4 bases from J, the junction kept 12 bases outside the gene matches. The CDR3 is CASSSESRTGMYEQYF. The CDR3, as DNA: TGTGCCAGCAGCTCAGAGTCCAGGACAGGGATGTACGAGCAGTACTTC.

The gene calls are TRBV5-1 and TRBJ1-4, with D uncertain. Trimming took 1 base from V and 3 from J, leaving 16 bases between them. The germline gives CDR1 SGHRS, CDR2 YFSETQ. There are 17 residues in the CDR3. CDR3 bases: TGCGCCAGCAGCTTGAGGAGTGGGTTGGGTTCTAATGAAAAACTGTTTTTT. Encoded protein: CASSLRSGLGSNEKLFF.

V gene TRBV4-2 combines with J gene TRBJ2-3; 8 nucleotides match TRBD1. The CDR3 loop spans 17 amino acids. The V gene end was trimmed by 1 base and the J gene end by 4 bases; junction bases not matched to a gene: 10. Looked up from germline, CDR1 is LGHNA and CDR2 is YNFKEQ. Here the CDR3 reads CASSQGSGQGVPDTQYF. DNA for the CDR3: TGTGCCAGCAGCCAAGGAAGTGGACAGGGAGTTCCAGATACGCAGTATTTT.

V is TRBV30 and J is TRBJ2-3, with D perhaps matching TRBD1 (5 bases). The germline CDR1 and CDR2 sequences are GTSNPN and SVGIG (reference sequence). This CDR3 region has 13 residues. Trimming took off 0 bases at V and 3 bases at J, with 7 bases between the two ends. The CDR3 coding sequence is TGTGCCTGGAGTGTAAGGGGAACAGATACGCAGTATTTT. As protein: CAWSVRGTDTQYF.

The rearrangement joins TRBV6-5 to TRBJ2-7, with D possibly being TRBD1 or TRBD2 (6 bases each). Per the germline V gene, CDR1 is MNHEY and CDR2 is SVGAGI. Deletions cut 6 bases from V and 5 bases from J, with 17 bases between. The CDR3 runs to 14 residues. The CDR3 DNA is TGTGCCAGCAGCCGACAGGCCGCGGGGAACGAGCAGTACTTC. This translates into CASSRQAAGNEQYF.

This chain links TRBV7-2 with TRBJ2-3; 11 nucleotides align to TRBD2. Trimming took 6 bases from V and 1 from J; bases not matched to a gene: 6. Per germline, CDR1 SGHTA and CDR2 FQGNSA. There are 16 residues in the CDR3. Here the CDR3 DNA reads TGTGCCAGCAGTTACGCTAGCGGGGGGCGCACAGATACGCAGTATTTT. It yields the protein CASSYASGGRTDTQYF.

The chain recombines TRBV7-3 with TRBJ2-3, with 10 bases lining up with TRBD1. Germline values: CDR1 SGHTA, CDR2 FQGTGA. This CDR3 has 16 residues. V trimming: 2 bases; J trimming: 1 base; junction bases outside the gene matches: 3. Here the CDR3 DNA reads TGTGCCAGCAGCTTAGGGGACAGGGGCCGCACAGATACGCAGTATTTT. Amino acids: CASSLGDRGRTDTQYF. Full variable domain (rest looked up from reference TRBV7-3 and TRBJ2-3): GAGVSQTPSNKVTEKGKYVELRCDPISGHTALYWYRQSLGQGPEFLIYFQGTGAADDSGLPNDRFFAVRPEGSVSTLKIQRTERGDSAVYLCASSLGDRGRTDTQYFGPGTRLTVL.

The V and J genes are TRBV4-3 and TRBJ1-3, with D maybe TRBD1 (5 bases). The CDR3 contains 14 residues. Germline CDR1 reads LGHNA; CDR2 reads YSLEER. Trimming left V 8 bases short and J 0 bases short, with 11 bases between. Here the CDR3 DNA reads TGCGCCAGCCGGAGAGACAGCTCTGGAAACACCATATATTTT. It yields the protein CASRRDSSGNTIYF.

The CDR3 here is CASSPWGLGAGELFF. The CDR3 DNA reads TGTGCCAGCAGCCCATGGGGACTAGGGGCCGGGGAGCTGTTTTTT. The chain couples TRBV5-5 to TRBJ2-2; 8 nucleotides align to TRBD2. The ends lost 4 bases at V and 6 bases at J; junction bases unmatched: 8. The germline gives CDR1 SGHKS, CDR2 YYEKEE (reference sequence). The CDR3 covers 15 residues. The entire variable domain, with the rest obtained from reference TRBV5-5 and TRBJ2-2, is as follows: DAGVTQSPTHLIKTRGQQVTLRCSPISGHKSVSWYQQVLGQGPQFIFQYYEKEERGRGNFPDRFSARQFPNYSSELNVNALLLGDSALYLCASSPWGLGAGELFFGEGSRLTVL.

The chain uses TRBV7-6 and TRBJ2-7; 10 bases are a match to TRBD2. Losses at the gene ends were 3 bases for V and 7 bases for J; bases not matched to a gene: 3. The CDR3 is made up of 13 amino acids. CDR1 SGHVS and CDR2 FNYEAQ come from the germline V gene. CDR3 coding DNA: TGTGCCAGCAGCTTCGAACTAGCGGGGGAGCAGTACTTC. It translates to CASSFELAGEQYF.

Details on this clone: Mismatch with germline at one junction end may stem from a read error. The CDR3 protein is CVSSPDSGSSDTQYF. The CDR3 DNA follows: TGTGTCAGCAGTCCCGATAGCGGGAGCTCAGATACGCAGTATTTT. This rearrangement joins TRBV14 to TRBJ2-3, with 9 bases fitting TRBD2. The CDR3 is made up of 15 amino acids. CDR1 is SGHDN and CDR2 is FVKESK in the germline V gene.

The genes are TRBV9 and TRBJ1-1; D not certain. V lost 4 bases and J lost 0, with 19 bases in between. CDR3 length: 17 residues. In germline, CDR1 is SGDLS, CDR2 YYNGEE. The CDR3 nucleotides read TGTGCCAGCAGCCCCCGGGGAGCGTTACTTTTGAACACTGAAGCTTTCTTT. Its translation is CASSPRGALLLNTEAFF.

The rearrangement joins TRBV15 to TRBJ2-3; 7 bases are a match to TRBD2. V was clipped by 4 bases and J by 4 bases; unmatched bases: 5. The length of the CDR3 is 14 residues. Per germline, CDR1 LNHNV and CDR2 YYDKDF (reference sequence). This chain's CDR3 is CATSKGRAADTQYF. CDR3 in DNA: TGTGCCACCAGCAAGGGGAGGGCCGCAGATACGCAGTATTTT.

CDR3 residues: CASSQDGGLLNGFF. The CDR3 region has the DNA TGCGCCAGCAGCCAAGATGGGGGCCTACTTAATGGTTTCTTT. This sequence joins TRBV4-3 and TRBJ1-1; a possible D gene is TRBD1 (6 bases). Trimming removed 0 bases at V and 13 bases at J, with 18 bases between. The germline V gene encodes CDR1 LGHNA and CDR2 YSLEER. There are 14 residues in the CDR3.

The chain joins TRBV5-6 to TRBJ2-3; TRBD1 aligns across 9 bases. Per the germline V gene, CDR1 is SGHDT and CDR2 is YYEEEE. V lost 4 bases, J lost 2 bases, and 8 bases stayed unmatched. The CDR3 has 16 amino acids. CDR3 sequence reads: CASSPLGQGNTDTQYF. For the CDR3, the DNA is TGTGCCAGCAGCCCCCTGGGACAGGGAAACACAGATACGCAGTATTTT.

This clone was seen a handful of times. The sample holds other DNA sequences that translate to the same CDR3. The genes are TRBV6-4 and TRBJ2-5; TRBD2 might be the D (6 bases). Germline CDR1 and CDR2: MRHNA and SNTAGT. This CDR3 spans 13 amino acids. Between the trimmed V and J ends, which lost 3 bases and 4 bases, there was a span of 9 bases. CDR3 protein: CASSEQGGETQYF. CDR3 nucleotides: TGTGCCAGCAGTGAGCAGGGAGGAGAGACCCAGTACTTC.

The chain combines TRBV7-9 with TRBJ2-3; 7 positions agree with TRBD2. The CDR3 loop spans 15 amino acids. The junction had 8 bases not matched to a gene; V was cut back by 5 bases and J by 3 bases. Germline CDR1 and CDR2: SEHNR and FQNEAQ (reference sequence). This CDR3 reads CASSGGLDRTDTQYF. The CDR3 DNA sequence: TGTGCCAGCAGCGGAGGACTAGATCGGACAGATACGCAGTATTTT.

The chain has TRBV18 and TRBJ1-1, with a possible D match to TRBD1 (5 bases). From germline, CDR1 is KGHSH and CDR2 LQKENI. The CDR3 loop spans 15 amino acids. The V and J ends lost 0 bases and 0 bases respectively, with 8 bases between them. DNA for the CDR3: TGTGCCAGCTCACCACCGGGACGTTTGAACACTGAAGCTTTCTTT. This gives the protein CASSPPGRLNTEAFF.

The rearrangement uses TRBV27 and TRBJ2-5; tentative D call: TRBD2 (6 bases). Trimming left V 4 bases short and J 6 bases short, with 15 bases between. This CDR3 has 14 amino acids. Germline CDR1 MNHEY, CDR2 SMNVEV (reference sequence). The CDR3 spells CASSSVEGIKTQYF. The CDR3 DNA follows: TGTGCCAGCAGTTCCGTGGAGGGCATTAAGACCCAGTACTTC.

The chain links TRBV27 to TRBJ2-1, with D unresolved. V was trimmed by 7 bases and J by 0 bases, leaving 10 bases between them. The CDR3 contains 14 residues. Germline V CDR1 and CDR2: MNHEY, SMNVEV (reference sequence). CDR3 region: CASKQSVSYNEQFF. The DNA of the CDR3 is TGTGCCAGCAAGCAGTCTGTCTCCTACAATGAGCAGTTCTTC.